This passage covers 23 T cell receptor beta chains from one sample sequenced in a study of T cells after yellow fever vaccination (dated by TCRdb to about 2019). The sample's treatment or condition label, decoded: live attenuated yellow fever vaccine strain. The library relied on 5' RACE. TCRdb shows the sequencer as Illumina NovaSeq 6000. In TCRdb, the public reads were trimmed at Q25 with fastp and aligned with MiXCR, with productive beta chains retained. Each entry merges the rows of one CDR3 protein and shows their most common DNA and genes. For this sample there are around 310,000 distinct CDR3 sequences; around 3.6% appear just once. 20% to 25% of the sample is in the top ten clones. This specimen was PBMCs, taken on the day of the yellow fever booster vaccination. Source of these receptors: a young man who received the YFV17D yellow fever vaccine.

This chain's CDR3 is CAISPGQGANYGYTF. Written as DNA, the CDR3 is TGTGCCATCAGCCCGGGACAGGGAGCTAACTATGGCTACACCTTC. The rearrangement uses TRBV10-3 and TRBJ1-2; 9 nucleotides agree with TRBD1. Germline values: CDR1 ENHRY, CDR2 SYGVKD. V was pared by 6 bases and J by 0 bases, with 5 bases of the junction left unmatched. The CDR3 length is 15 residues.

The table lists this clonotype with many counts. CDR3 region: CASSPSEANTEAFF. The CDR3 DNA follows: TGTGCCAGCAGCCCGAGTGAGGCTAACACTGAAGCTTTCTTT. V and J are TRBV3-1 and TRBJ1-1; D not resolved. CDR1 LGHDT and CDR2 YNNKEL come from the germline V gene (reference sequence). With 4 bases removed from V and 2 bases from J, the gap between germline ends came to 11 bases. The CDR3 has 14 residues.

This chain links TRBV5-1 with TRBJ2-2; 7 bases line up with TRBD2. The CDR3 totals 15 residues. V shed 7 bases, J shed 4 bases, and the junction held 10 bases outside the gene matches. The germline V gene encodes CDR1 SGHRS and CDR2 YFSETQ. CDR3 DNA: TGCGCCAGCCGGACCAGCGGGGCTGGCACCGGGGAGCTGTTTTTT. Its translation: CASRTSGAGTGELFF.

The chain couples TRBV7-6 to TRBJ2-1, with D possibly TRBD2 on 6 matching bases. Germline V gives CDR1 SGHVS, CDR2 FNYEAQ. V was cut by 5 bases and J by 4 bases, with 18 bases left in between. This CDR3 contains 16 residues. The CDR3 nucleotides read TGTGCCAGCAGCCAAATTGGGACTGTGAAGTACAATGAGCAGTTCTTC. Protein: CASSQIGTVKYNEQFF.

This clonotype showed up just a few times. The V call is TRBV12-3 or TRBV12-4, the J call TRBJ1-1; 7 bases align to TRBD1. Trimming at V came to 4 bases and at J to 7 bases, leaving 3 bases not matched to a gene. The length of the CDR3 is 12 residues. Written as DNA, the CDR3 is TGTGCCAGCAGTTGGGGACAGCATGAAGCTTTCTTT. Its protein product is CASSWGQHEAFF.

The chain employs TRBV7-3 and TRBJ2-7; 7 positions match TRBD1. J lost 2 bases, V lost 4 bases, and 17 bases had no gene match. The CDR3 is 18 residues long. Germline V gene sequence: CDR1 SGHTA, CDR2 FQGTGA. CDR3 region: CASSSPSLDRSPTYEQYF. CDR3 DNA: TGTGCCAGCAGCTCCCCATCCTTGGACAGGTCGCCGACCTACGAGCAGTACTTC.

The table lists this clonotype with many counts. The chain has TRBV7-3 and TRBJ1-6, with D uncertain. Germline-derived CDR1 and CDR2 are SGHTA and FQGTGA. The CDR3 totals 14 residues. With 4 bases removed from V and 10 bases from J, the gap between germline ends came to 14 bases. The CDR3 reads CASSSGLTTSPLHF. In DNA form, the CDR3 reads TGTGCCAGCAGCTCCGGACTCACGACGTCACCCCTCCACTTT. The entire variable domain, with the rest obtained from reference TRBV7-3 and TRBJ1-6, is as follows: GAGVSQTPSNKVTEKGKYVELRCDPISGHTALYWYRQSLGQGPEFLIYFQGTGAADDSGLPNDRFFAVRPEGSVSTLKIQRTERGDSAVYLCASSSGLTTSPLHFGNGTRLTVT.

This clonotype was observed at least ten times. DNA of the CDR3: TGCGCCAGCAGCCGTGTCATAGCGGCGGAAATCCATGAGCAGTTCTTC. Amino acid sequence: CASSRVIAAEIHEQFF. The J gene is TRBJ2-1, the V gene TRBV4-3; a weak D match, TRBD2 (6 bases). Germline CDR1 and CDR2: LGHNA and YSLEER. CDR3 length equals 16 residues. V gave up 4 bases and J gave up 8 bases, with 21 bases separating them.

Many counts were recorded for this clonotype. The chain links TRBV7-2 to TRBJ2-4; either TRBD1 or TRBD2 may fit D (5 bases each). V gave up 1 base and J gave up 3 bases, with 10 bases separating them. The CDR3 is 15 amino acids. The germline gives CDR1 SGHTA, CDR2 FQGNSA. The CDR3 sequence is CASSLGGIGKNIQYF. In nucleotides, the CDR3 is TGTGCCAGCAGCTTAGGGGGGATTGGCAAAAACATTCAGTACTTC.

The CDR3 coding sequence is TGTGCCAGCAGCCCCCGACCTCAGAATGAAAAACTGTTTTTT. It specifies CASSPRPQNEKLFF. The chain uses TRBV12-3 or TRBV12-4 and TRBJ1-4; D unresolved. The CDR3 sequence is 14 residues long. Trimming removed 6 bases from V and 5 bases from J, with 13 bases in between.

In this sample, this clonotype turned up a few times. The V call is TRBV20-1, the J call TRBJ2-1, with D possibly TRBD2 on 7 matching bases. CDR1 and CDR2 from the germline V gene are DFQATT and SNEGSKA (reference sequence). This CDR3 is built from 14 residues. V shed 6 bases and J shed 8 bases, with 20 bases lying between them. DNA of the CDR3: TGCAGTGCCCGGACGGGGGGCCCTGGCGATGAGCAGTTCTTC. Its protein product is CSARTGGPGDEQFF.

This clonotype occurred many times. The chain recombines TRBV7-8 with TRBJ1-1; no clear D. The CDR3 spans 12 residues. Trimming took off 3 bases at V and 5 bases at J, with 7 bases between the two ends. CDR1 is SGHVS, CDR2 FQNEAQ, per germline. CDR3 in DNA: TGTGCCAGCAGCTTGACGGGGACTGAAGCTTTCTTT. Translated, it gives CASSLTGTEAFF. Full variable domain (remainder filled in from reference TRBV7-8 and TRBJ1-1): GAGVSQSPRYKVAKRGQDVALRCDPISGHVSLFWYQQALGQGPEFLTYFQNEAQLDKSGLPSDRFFAERPEGSVSTLKIQRTQQEDSAVYLCASSLTGTEAFFGQGTRLTVV.

In this sample, this clonotype turned up a few times. The V and J genes are TRBV20-1 and TRBJ2-5, with 10 bases identical to TRBD2. The germline gives CDR1 DFQATT, CDR2 SNEGSKA (reference sequence). Trimming cost V 0 bases and J 0 bases; bases outside gene matches: 22. The CDR3 runs 22 residues. CDR3 loop: CSARDLAGLGSGSGGNQETQYF. The CDR3 DNA reads as TGCAGTGCTAGAGACCTGGCCGGCCTCGGCAGCGGTAGCGGGGGGAACCAAGAGACCCAGTACTTC.

This clonotype has at least ten counts. This chain connects TRBV6-5 to TRBJ1-4, with D possibly being TRBD1 (5 bases). V was trimmed by 3 bases and J by 2 bases, leaving 19 bases between them. CDR3 length: 18 amino acids. The germline CDR1 and CDR2 sequences are MNHEY and SVGAGI. The DNA of the CDR3 is TGTGCCAGCAGTTATCAAAGTGCGGGGGGGACTACTAATGAAAAACTGTTTTTT. The encoded protein is CASSYQSAGGTTNEKLFF.

The CDR3 loop is CSASIASGYEQYV. The CDR3 DNA reads as TGCAGTGCTAGTATCGCTAGCGGGTACGAGCAGTACGTC. The rearrangement joins TRBV20-1 to TRBJ2-7; 8 positions agree with TRBD2. Germline assignment: CDR1 DFQATT and CDR2 SNEGSKA (reference sequence). With V trimmed by 3 bases and J by 4 bases, 5 bases remained unmatched. The CDR3 runs 13 residues.

V and J are TRBV7-6 and TRBJ2-5; 9 bases are shared with TRBD2. This CDR3 is built from 17 residues. V shed 4 bases and J 4 bases; nucleotides not matched to a gene: 13. Germline CDR1 and CDR2: SGHVS and FNYEAQ. DNA for the CDR3: TGTGCCAGCAGCTCACTCCCTCCTAGCGGGACGGGAGAGACCCAGTACTTC. Translated: CASSSLPPSGTGETQYF.

The table lists this clonotype with many counts. The V call is TRBV7-9, the J call TRBJ2-6; the D is unclear. Trimming took off 8 bases at V and 0 bases at J, with 14 bases between the two ends. In germline, CDR1 is SEHNR, CDR2 FQNEAQ (reference sequence). The CDR3 covers 16 residues. CDR3 loop: CASYSSHPSGANVLTF. CDR3 nucleotides: TGTGCCAGCTACTCCAGTCACCCCTCTGGGGCCAACGTCCTGACTTTC.

The chain carries TRBV20-1 and TRBJ1-2, with 9 nucleotides matching TRBD1. This CDR3 is 14 amino acids long. The V gene end was trimmed by 0 bases and the J gene end by 7 bases; junction bases not matched to a gene: 6. CDR1 and CDR2 from the germline V gene are DFQATT and SNEGSKA (reference sequence). As DNA, the CDR3 is TGCAGTGCTAGAGAGCAGGGACAGGGTTCTGGCTACACCTTC. It specifies CSAREQGQGSGYTF.

This clonotype has a count of ten or more. The chain carries TRBV9 and TRBJ1-3, with TRBD1 matching 8 bases. Germline trimming cut 6 bases from V and 0 bases from J; bases unmatched to any gene: 2. Germline V CDR1 and CDR2: SGDLS, YYNGEE. This CDR3 is built from 14 residues. The CDR3 DNA reads TGTGCCAGCACCGGGACAGGCTCTGGAAACACCATATATTTT. Translation gives CASTGTGSGNTIYF. The entire variable domain, with the rest obtained from reference TRBV9 and TRBJ1-3, is as follows: DSGVTQTPKHLITATGQRVTLRCSPRSGDLSVYWYQQSLDQGLQFLIQYYNGEERAKGNILERFSAQQFPDLHSELNLSSLELGDSALYFCASTGTGSGNTIYFGEGSWLTVV.

The chain uses TRBV12-5 and TRBJ1-4, with 8 bases fitting TRBD1. V lost 0 bases and J lost 5; bases outside the gene matches: 5. This CDR3 has 16 amino acids. Germline assignment: CDR1 LGHNT and CDR2 FRNRAP. The CDR3 loop reads CASGLVLQGENEKLFF. The CDR3 DNA reads TGTGCTAGTGGTTTGGTACTACAGGGGGAGAATGAAAAACTGTTTTTT.

Many counts were recorded for this clonotype. The chain employs TRBV7-9 and TRBJ1-1, with unresolved D. The CDR3 has 11 amino acids. The V end lost 3 bases, the J end lost 8 bases, and 7 bases lay between the germline ends. Germline V CDR1 and CDR2: SEHNR, FQNEAQ (reference sequence). DNA for the CDR3: TGTGCCAGCAGCTTGGGCAGAGAAGCTTTCTTT. This translates into CASSLGREAFF.

The rearrangement joins TRBV4-3 to TRBJ2-5, with no clear D. In germline, CDR1 is LGHNA, CDR2 YSLEER. CDR3 size: 16 residues. The V end lost 0 bases, the J end lost 0 bases, and 11 bases lay between the germline ends. Here the CDR3 reads CASSQESSPYQETQYF. The CDR3 DNA is TGCGCCAGCAGCCAAGAGAGTAGCCCGTACCAAGAGACCCAGTACTTC.

This clonotype was picked up a small number of times. The genes are TRBV7-2 and TRBJ2-7; TRBD1 matches at 7 bases. Germline trimming cut 1 base from V and 3 bases from J; bases unmatched to any gene: 6. The CDR3 has 15 amino acids. The V gene's germline CDR1 is SGHTA and CDR2 FQGNSA. DNA for the CDR3: TGTGCCAGCAGCTTAGTAGGTGGGGACAGCTACGAGCAGTACTTC. It codes for CASSLVGGDSYEQYF.